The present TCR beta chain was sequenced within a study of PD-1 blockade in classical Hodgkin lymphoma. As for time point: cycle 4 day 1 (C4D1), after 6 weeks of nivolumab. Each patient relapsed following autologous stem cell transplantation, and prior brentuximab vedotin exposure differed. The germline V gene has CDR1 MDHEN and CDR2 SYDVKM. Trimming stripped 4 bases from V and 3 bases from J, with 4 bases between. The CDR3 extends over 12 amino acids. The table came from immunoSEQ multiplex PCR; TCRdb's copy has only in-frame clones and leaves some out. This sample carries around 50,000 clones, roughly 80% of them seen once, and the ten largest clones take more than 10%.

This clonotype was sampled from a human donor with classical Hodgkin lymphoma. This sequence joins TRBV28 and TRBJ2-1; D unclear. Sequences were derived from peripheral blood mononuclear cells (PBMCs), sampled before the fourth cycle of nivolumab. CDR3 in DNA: TGTGCCAGCAGTTCCTACTACAATGAGCAGTTCTTC. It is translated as CASSSYYNEQFF.